The rows below give T cell receptor beta chains drawn from one sample of a study of blood T cells in healthy people across ages. From the 5' RACE reads, TCRdb called clonotypes with MiXCR, one entry per CDR3 protein. The profile shows more than 900,000 distinct CDR3 sequences, less than 25% of them singletons. The sample was also linked to a second study, of T cells of mothers and their children.

Sequenced: blood. The receptor set was obtained from a girl aged 2-9 years in good health. Each CDR3 is given with its conserved first and last residue. D genes are given only for firm matches. The listing skips clone size in some rows; elsewhere it reads once, few, many or a size class.

v_call: TRBV12-3/TRBV12-4; d_call: TRBD1; j_call: TRBJ2-5; clone_size: few; cdr3_nt: TGTGCCAGCAGTTCAAGTTCTCAGGGGGCCTTAAAGACCCAGTACTTC; cdr3_aa: CASSSSSQGALKTQYF
v_call: TRBV24-1; d_call: TRBD2; j_call: TRBJ2-1; clone_size: few; cdr3_nt: TGTGCCACCGGGACTAGCGGAGACTACAATGAGCAGTTCTTC; cdr3_aa: CATGTSGDYNEQFF
v_call: TRBV9; d_call: NA; j_call: TRBJ1-2; clone_size: few; cdr3_nt: TGTGCCAGCAGCGGGGACACCGGCCCCTATGGCTACACCTTC; cdr3_aa: CASSGDTGPYGYTF
v_call: TRBV7-2; d_call: NA; j_call: TRBJ2-1; clone_size: few; cdr3_nt: TGTGCCAGCAACAGCGTACTCTCCTACAATGAGCAGTTCTTC; cdr3_aa: CASNSVLSYNEQFF
v_call: TRBV7-2; d_call: NA; j_call: TRBJ2-7; clone_size: NA; cdr3_nt: TGTGCCAGCAGCTTAGATGTGTCTTACAGTACCTACGAGCAGTACTTC; cdr3_aa: CASSLDVSYSTYEQYF
v_call: TRBV29-1; d_call: NA; j_call: TRBJ2-1; clone_size: NA; cdr3_nt: TGCAGCGTTTTCCCCATCGGAGAGGGTTCCTACAATGAGCAGTTCTTC; cdr3_aa: CSVFPIGEGSYNEQFF
v_call: TRBV6-2/TRBV6-3; d_call: TRBD1; j_call: TRBJ2-7; clone_size: NA; cdr3_nt: TGTGCCAGCAGACAATACGACAGGGAAAGTGGCGAGCAGTACTTC; cdr3_aa: CASRQYDRESGEQYF
v_call: TRBV12-3/TRBV12-4; d_call: NA; j_call: TRBJ2-7; clone_size: NA; cdr3_nt: TGTGCCAGCAGTTTCGACGGTTCCGAAGGGGTAATTGGCTACGAGCAGTACTTC; cdr3_aa: CASSFDGSEGVIGYEQYF
v_call: TRBV5-6; d_call: NA; j_call: TRBJ1-2; clone_size: few; cdr3_nt: TGTGCCAGCAGCTTTTATCAATTAGCCCTTAACTATGGCTACACCTTC; cdr3_aa: CASSFYQLALNYGYTF
v_call: TRBV5-5; d_call: TRBD2; j_call: TRBJ2-1; clone_size: few; cdr3_nt: TGTGCCAGCAGCTTCATAGCGGGAGACTACAATGAGCAGTTCTTC; cdr3_aa: CASSFIAGDYNEQFF
v_call: TRBV10-3; d_call: NA; j_call: TRBJ2-3; clone_size: NA; cdr3_nt: TGTGCCATCGGAACTAGCACAGATACGCAGTATTTT; cdr3_aa: CAIGTSTDTQYF
v_call: TRBV24-1; d_call: NA; j_call: TRBJ2-1; clone_size: few; cdr3_nt: TGTGCCACCAGTGATTTGTCGGCGGGGTCCCCGTACAATGAGCAGTTCTTC; cdr3_aa: CATSDLSAGSPYNEQFF
v_call: TRBV7-9; d_call: NA; j_call: TRBJ1-1; clone_size: NA; cdr3_nt: TGTGCCAGCAGCCGCCGGGACACAAACACTGAAGCTTTCTTT; cdr3_aa: CASSRRDTNTEAFF
v_call: TRBV28; d_call: NA; j_call: TRBJ2-7; clone_size: few; cdr3_nt: TGTGCCAGCAGTTCCAGACCGACCAAGCCCTACGAGCAGTACTTC; cdr3_aa: CASSSRPTKPYEQYF
v_call: TRBV6-4; d_call: NA; j_call: TRBJ2-7; clone_size: NA; cdr3_nt: TGTGCCAGCAGCCTCCAGGACGGTGGGGAGCAGTACTTC; cdr3_aa: CASSLQDGGEQYF
v_call: TRBV20-1; d_call: NA; j_call: TRBJ2-5; clone_size: NA; cdr3_nt: TGCAGTGCTAAGGTCATAGAGACCCAGTACTTC; cdr3_aa: CSAKVIETQYF